This is a list of T cell receptor beta chains from one sample in a study of T cell responses to AZD1222 COVID-19 vaccine. Clones were sequenced by immunoSEQ multiplex PCR, and TCRdb holds only the in-frame ones, with some missing. The data contain some 140,000 clones, roughly nine tenths of them singletons. The material was peripheral blood, obtained on day 0 of MenACWY control vaccination. These receptors originate from an adult in good health. Each CDR3 is given with its conserved first and last residue. A D gene is named only where the DNA matches it firmly. Clone size is given for some rows only: seen once, a few or many times, or a class if the clone is expanded.

v_call: TRBV6-5
j_call: TRBJ1-2
d_call: -
clone_size: -
cdr3_nt: TGTGCCAGCAGTTACCCGCCTTCGACAGGTAACGATGGCTACACCTTC
cdr3_aa: CASSYPPSTGNDGYTF

v_call: TRBV5-1
j_call: TRBJ2-2
d_call: -
clone_size: -
cdr3_nt: TGCGCCAGCAGCTTGAAATCGGCCTTCACGAACACCGGGGAGCTGTTTTTT
cdr3_aa: CASSLKSAFTNTGELFF

v_call: TRBV11-3
j_call: TRBJ1-6
d_call: TRBD1
clone_size: -
cdr3_nt: TGTGCCAGCAGCCCCGGACAGGGAAATAATTCACCCCTCCACTTT
cdr3_aa: CASSPGQGNNSPLHF

v_call: TRBV19
j_call: TRBJ1-5
d_call: -
clone_size: -
cdr3_nt: TGTGCCAGTAGTAGAGGGGAGGCGGTCAATCAGCCCCAGCATTTT
cdr3_aa: CASSRGEAVNQPQHF

v_call: TRBV5-4
j_call: TRBJ1-3
d_call: TRBD1
clone_size: -
cdr3_nt: TGTGCCAGCAGCTTAGGGGGCGGAGGGGCTGGAAACACCATATATTTT
cdr3_aa: CASSLGGGGAGNTIYF

v_call: TRBV28
j_call: TRBJ2-2
d_call: -
clone_size: -
cdr3_nt: TGTGCCAGCAGGGAGAACACCGGGGAGCTGTTTTTT
cdr3_aa: CASRENTGELFF

v_call: TRBV15
j_call: TRBJ2-7
d_call: -
clone_size: -
cdr3_nt: TGTGCCACCAGCAGAGGGACCTCCTACGAGCAGTACTTC
cdr3_aa: CATSRGTSYEQYF

v_call: TRBV28
j_call: TRBJ2-1
d_call: TRBD1
clone_size: -
cdr3_nt: TGTGCCACCTGGACAGGGGCCAGCCGTGGTGAGCAGTTCTTC
cdr3_aa: CATWTGASRGEQFF

v_call: TRBV2
j_call: TRBJ2-3
d_call: -
clone_size: -
cdr3_nt: TGTGCCAGCAGTATTAACACAGATACGCAGTATTTT
cdr3_aa: CASSINTDTQYF

v_call: TRBV18
j_call: TRBJ1-1
d_call: -
clone_size: -
cdr3_nt: TGTGCCAGCCAGCAGGACGGACTTAACACTGAAGCTTTCTTT
cdr3_aa: CASQQDGLNTEAFF

v_call: TRBV12-5
j_call: TRBJ2-2
d_call: -
clone_size: -
cdr3_nt: TGTGCTAGTGGCTCCTCAGGGGGGGTAAGAACCGGGGAGCTGTTTTTT
cdr3_aa: CASGSSGGVRTGELFF

v_call: TRBV27
j_call: TRBJ1-2
d_call: TRBD1
clone_size: -
cdr3_nt: TGTGCCATCGCCTCACCGGGACAGGGCTCTGGCTACACCTTC
cdr3_aa: CAIASPGQGSGYTF

v_call: TRBV21-1
j_call: TRBJ2-2
d_call: -
clone_size: -
cdr3_nt: TGTGCCAGCAGACGTGGGGCCAGCGGGAGGAATTCCCCGGATAAGAACACCGGGGAGCTGTTTTTT
cdr3_aa: CASRRGASGRNSPDKNTGELFF

v_call: TRBV4-2
j_call: TRBJ1-2
d_call: -
clone_size: few
cdr3_nt: TGTGCCAGCAGCCAAGTCCAGGAACGCTATGGCTACACCTTC
cdr3_aa: CASSQVQERYGYTF

v_call: TRBV6-2/TRBV6-3
j_call: TRBJ2-5
d_call: -
clone_size: -
cdr3_nt: TGTGCCAGCAGTTACGGCGAGACCCAGTACTTC
cdr3_aa: CASSYGETQYF

v_call: TRBV5-5
j_call: TRBJ1-6
d_call: -
clone_size: -
cdr3_nt: TGTGCCAGCAGCTTGGGCCGGGAACCGTATAATTCACCCCTCCACTTT
cdr3_aa: CASSLGREPYNSPLHF

v_call: TRBV2
j_call: TRBJ2-2
d_call: -
clone_size: -
cdr3_nt: TGTGCCAGCAGTGGTAGAGGGTTTTACACCGGGGAGCTGTTTTTT
cdr3_aa: CASSGRGFYTGELFF

v_call: TRBV19
j_call: TRBJ2-3
d_call: TRBD2
clone_size: -
cdr3_nt: TGTGCCCCTCTCCAGCCCCTAGCGGGGGGCCTAGCAGATACGCAGTATTTT
cdr3_aa: CAPLQPLAGGLADTQYF

v_call: TRBV7-9
j_call: TRBJ2-3
d_call: -
clone_size: -
cdr3_nt: TGTGCCAGCAGCTCTGATCGAACCGCCACAGATACGCAGTATTTT
cdr3_aa: CASSSDRTATDTQYF

v_call: TRBV27
j_call: TRBJ2-3
d_call: TRBD1
clone_size: few
cdr3_nt: TGTGCCTCCCAGATGACAGGGGCTAGCACAGATACGCAGTATTTT
cdr3_aa: CASQMTGASTDTQYF

v_call: TRBV6-6
j_call: TRBJ1-4
d_call: -
clone_size: -
cdr3_nt: TGTGCCAGCAGTTTAACAGTATCAAAACTGTTTTTT
cdr3_aa: CASSLTVSKLFF

v_call: TRBV5-5
j_call: TRBJ2-3
d_call: -
clone_size: -
cdr3_nt: TGTGCCAGCAGCCGTGAGCAGATAACAGATACGCAGTATTTT
cdr3_aa: CASSREQITDTQYF

v_call: TRBV12-2
j_call: TRBJ2-3
d_call: -
clone_size: -
cdr3_nt: TGTGCAAGTCGCTCGACAGGGGTGGGCACAGATACGCAGTATTTT
cdr3_aa: CASRSTGVGTDTQYF

v_call: TRBV24-1
j_call: TRBJ1-5
d_call: -
clone_size: -
cdr3_nt: TGTGCCACCAGTGATTCGCGGCGGGGTCCGGGGGAGCCCCAGCATTTT
cdr3_aa: CATSDSRRGPGEPQHF

v_call: TRBV27
j_call: TRBJ1-2
d_call: -
clone_size: -
cdr3_nt: TGTGCCAGCAGCCTAGCCCAGGGAATCTATGGCTACACCTTC
cdr3_aa: CASSLAQGIYGYTF

v_call: TRBV28
j_call: TRBJ2-1
d_call: -
clone_size: -
cdr3_nt: TGTGCCAGCAGTCTCCTTTTGGCGGCCGATATGGGGAATGAGCAGTTCTTC
cdr3_aa: CASSLLLAADMGNEQFF

v_call: TRBV6-1
j_call: TRBJ1-6
d_call: -
clone_size: -
cdr3_nt: TGTGCCAGCAGTGAAGCGGTGGACGATTCACCCCTCCACTTT
cdr3_aa: CASSEAVDDSPLHF

v_call: TRBV6-1
j_call: TRBJ1-1
d_call: TRBD1
clone_size: -
cdr3_nt: TGTGCCAGCAGTGAGGCAGGGGGAATAACTGAAGCTTTCTTT
cdr3_aa: CASSEAGGITEAFF

v_call: TRBV28
j_call: TRBJ1-5
d_call: -
clone_size: -
cdr3_nt: TGTGCCAGCAGGACGGGGGAGTTGAGTCAGCCCCAGCATTTT
cdr3_aa: CASRTGELSQPQHF

v_call: TRBV6-5
j_call: TRBJ1-5
d_call: -
clone_size: -
cdr3_nt: TGTGCCAGCAGTTTCCAGGCAAATAGCAATCAGCCCCAGCATTTT
cdr3_aa: CASSFQANSNQPQHF

v_call: TRBV29-1
j_call: TRBJ2-5
d_call: TRBD2
clone_size: -
cdr3_nt: TGCAGCGTTCCGACTAGCGGGGGACTCCAAGAGACCCAGTACTTC
cdr3_aa: CSVPTSGGLQETQYF

v_call: TRBV21-1
j_call: TRBJ1-1
d_call: -
clone_size: -
cdr3_nt: TGTGCCAGCAGCGAAGGCATAAATCAGGACACTGAAGCTTTCTTT
cdr3_aa: CASSEGINQDTEAFF

v_call: TRBV7-6
j_call: TRBJ1-3
d_call: -
clone_size: -
cdr3_nt: TGTGCCAGCAGCTTAGTAATGGGAACGACCTCTGGAAACACCATATATTTT
cdr3_aa: CASSLVMGTTSGNTIYF

v_call: TRBV7-2
j_call: TRBJ1-2
d_call: -
clone_size: once
cdr3_nt: TGTGCCAGCAGCCTGGAAGGCAGGGGCTATGGCTACACCTTC
cdr3_aa: CASSLEGRGYGYTF

v_call: TRBV28
j_call: TRBJ2-3
d_call: -
clone_size: -
cdr3_nt: TGTGCCAGCAGATTACAGGTCCCAGATACGCAGTATTTT
cdr3_aa: CASRLQVPDTQYF

v_call: TRBV2
j_call: TRBJ1-2
d_call: -
clone_size: -
cdr3_nt: TGTGCCAGCAGTGAGGTTGCGGGTAACTATGGCTACACCTTC
cdr3_aa: CASSEVAGNYGYTF

v_call: TRBV6-5
j_call: TRBJ2-7
d_call: TRBD1
clone_size: -
cdr3_nt: TGTGCCAGCAGTTATCAGGGGGCGAGGGAGCAGTACTTC
cdr3_aa: CASSYQGAREQYF

v_call: TRBV11-3
j_call: TRBJ1-5
d_call: -
clone_size: -
cdr3_nt: TGTGCCAGCAGCTTAGGAGCAGGGGGCAATCAGCCCCAGCATTTT
cdr3_aa: CASSLGAGGNQPQHF

v_call: TRBV19
j_call: TRBJ2-1
d_call: TRBD2
clone_size: -
cdr3_nt: TGTGCCACCTCGAATAGACTAGCGGGGGGCCTCGCCCATGAGCAGTTCTTC
cdr3_aa: CATSNRLAGGLAHEQFF

v_call: TRBV19
j_call: TRBJ1-1
d_call: TRBD1
clone_size: -
cdr3_nt: TGTGCCAGTTCAAGGGGAACCGGGACAGGGAACACTGAAGCTTTCTTT
cdr3_aa: CASSRGTGTGNTEAFF